What follows describes a single T cell receptor (beta chain). Its antigen remains unknown. The CDR3 runs to 14 residues. The V end was cut by 1 base, the J end by 2 bases, with 9 bases between. Germline V gives CDR1 LGHNA, CDR2 YNFKEQ. The sample belongs to a study of breast tumors, draining lymph nodes, adjacent tissues. TCRdb re-derived calls from the multiplex PCR reads in MiXCR, one entry per CDR3 protein. The sample includes tens of thousands of distinct CDR3 sequences, approximately 61% of them seen just once. General study points: Compared with lymph nodes, tumors were less diverse; compared with nontumor tissue, more. Tumor T cell lymph node origin was a supported hypothesis, not proven. Tumor and nontumor repertoires were significantly more similar in luminal-like than in basal-like breast cancer. Data fit most tumor T cells coming from lymph node, expanding in tumor.

This clonotype originated in a female donor with breast cancer. Some clones in this sample may be carry-over from other donors' samples. Sequencing used tumor-adjacent breast tissue. This chain joins TRBV4-2 and TRBJ2-7; possible D gene TRBD2, 5 bases. CDR3 coding DNA: TGTGCCAGCAGCCAAGCCACCGGGACCTACGAGCAGTACTTC. Protein product: CASSQATGTYEQYF.